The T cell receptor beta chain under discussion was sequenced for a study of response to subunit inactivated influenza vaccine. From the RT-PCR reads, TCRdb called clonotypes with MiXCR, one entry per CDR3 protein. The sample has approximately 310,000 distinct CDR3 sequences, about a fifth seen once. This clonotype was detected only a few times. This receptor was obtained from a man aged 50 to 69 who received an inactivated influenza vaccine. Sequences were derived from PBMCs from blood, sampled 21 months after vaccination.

CDR3 amino acids: CSARQGNNQPQHF. The CDR3, as DNA: TGCAGTGCTAGACAGGGGAACAATCAGCCCCAGCATTTT. V is TRBV20-1 and J is TRBJ1-5, with a tentative D call TRBD1 (6 bases). Germline CDR1 is DFQATT and CDR2 is SNEGSKA (reference sequence). The CDR3 extends over 13 amino acids. Trimming took off 2 bases at V and 3 bases at J, with 8 bases between the two ends.